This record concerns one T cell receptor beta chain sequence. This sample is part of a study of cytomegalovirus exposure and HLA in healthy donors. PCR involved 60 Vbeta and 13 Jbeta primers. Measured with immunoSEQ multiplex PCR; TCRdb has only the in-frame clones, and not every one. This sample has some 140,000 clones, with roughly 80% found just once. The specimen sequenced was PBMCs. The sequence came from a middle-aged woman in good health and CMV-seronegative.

CDR3 sequence: CASSLVGLGAGQPQHF. CDR3 coding DNA: TGTGCCAGCAGCTTAGTGGGCTTGGGGGCCGGGCAGCCCCAGCATTTT. The chain couples TRBV7-2 to TRBJ1-5; the D gene is possibly TRBD1 (6 bases). With 1 base removed from V and 7 bases from J, the gap between germline ends came to 17 bases. There are 16 residues in the CDR3. Looked up from germline, CDR1 is SGHTA and CDR2 is FQGNSA. The full variable domain, its missing parts supplied by reference TRBV7-2 and TRBJ1-5, is GAGVSQSPSNKVTEKGKDVELRCDPISGHTALYWYRQSLGQGLEFLIYFQGNSAPDKSGLPSDRFSAERTGGSVSTLTIQRTQQEDSAVYLCASSLVGLGAGQPQHFGDGTRLSIL.